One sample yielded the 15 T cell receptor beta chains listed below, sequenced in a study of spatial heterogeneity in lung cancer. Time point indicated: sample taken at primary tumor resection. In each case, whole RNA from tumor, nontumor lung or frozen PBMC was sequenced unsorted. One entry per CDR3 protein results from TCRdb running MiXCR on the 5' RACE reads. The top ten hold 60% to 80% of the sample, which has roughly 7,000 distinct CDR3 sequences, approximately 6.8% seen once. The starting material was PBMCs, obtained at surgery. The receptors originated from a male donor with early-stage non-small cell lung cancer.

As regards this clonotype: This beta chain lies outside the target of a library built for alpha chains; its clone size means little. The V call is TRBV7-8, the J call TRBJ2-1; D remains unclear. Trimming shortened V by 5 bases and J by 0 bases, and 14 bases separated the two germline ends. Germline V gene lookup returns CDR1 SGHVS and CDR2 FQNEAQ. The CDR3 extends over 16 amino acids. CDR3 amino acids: CASSPSMGSSYNEQFF. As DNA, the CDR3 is TGTGCCAGCAGCCCGTCCATGGGTAGCTCCTACAATGAGCAGTTCTTC.

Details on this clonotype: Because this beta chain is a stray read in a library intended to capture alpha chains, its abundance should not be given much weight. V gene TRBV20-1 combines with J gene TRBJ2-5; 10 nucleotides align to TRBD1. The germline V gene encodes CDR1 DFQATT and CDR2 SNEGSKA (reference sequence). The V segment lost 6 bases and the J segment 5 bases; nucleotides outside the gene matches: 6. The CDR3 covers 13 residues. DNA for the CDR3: TGCAGTGCCGGTGGGACAGGGGTCGAGACCCAGTACTTC. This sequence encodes CSAGGTGVETQYF.

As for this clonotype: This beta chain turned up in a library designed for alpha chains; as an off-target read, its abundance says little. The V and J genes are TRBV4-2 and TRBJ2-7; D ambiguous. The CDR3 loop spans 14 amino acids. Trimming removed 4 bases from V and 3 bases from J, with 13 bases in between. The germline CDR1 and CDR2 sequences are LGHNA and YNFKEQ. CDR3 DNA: TGTGCCAGCAGCCGCGGATCCCTTGACTACGAGCAGTACTTC. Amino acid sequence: CASSRGSLDYEQYF.

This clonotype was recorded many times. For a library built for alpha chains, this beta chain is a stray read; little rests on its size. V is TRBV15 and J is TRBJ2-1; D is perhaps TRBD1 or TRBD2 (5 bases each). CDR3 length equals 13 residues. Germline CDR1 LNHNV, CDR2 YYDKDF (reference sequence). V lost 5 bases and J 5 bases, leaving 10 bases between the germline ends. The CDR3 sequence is CATSPGPNNEQFF. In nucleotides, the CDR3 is TGTGCCACCAGCCCGGGACCCAACAATGAGCAGTTCTTC.

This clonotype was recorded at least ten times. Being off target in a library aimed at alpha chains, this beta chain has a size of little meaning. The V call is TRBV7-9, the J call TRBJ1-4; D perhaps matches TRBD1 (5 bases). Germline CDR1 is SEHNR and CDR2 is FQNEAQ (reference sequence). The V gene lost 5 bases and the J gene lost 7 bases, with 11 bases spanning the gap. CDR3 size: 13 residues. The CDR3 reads CASSPGTVEKLFF. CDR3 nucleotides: TGTGCCAGCAGCCCCGGGACCGTTGAAAAACTGTTTTTT. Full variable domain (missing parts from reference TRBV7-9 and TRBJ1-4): DTGVSQNPRHKITKRGQNVTFRCDPISEHNRLYWYRQTLGQGPEFLTYFQNEAQLEKSRLLSDRFSAERPKGSFSTLEIQRTEQGDSAMYLCASSPGTVEKLFFGSGTQLSVL.

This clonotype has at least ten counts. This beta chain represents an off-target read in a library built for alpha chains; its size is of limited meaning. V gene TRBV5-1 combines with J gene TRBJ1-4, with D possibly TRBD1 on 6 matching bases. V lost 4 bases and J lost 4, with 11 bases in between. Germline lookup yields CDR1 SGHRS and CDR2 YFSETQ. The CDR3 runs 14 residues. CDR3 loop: CASSTTGSNEKLFF. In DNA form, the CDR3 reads TGCGCCAGCAGCACGACAGGCAGTAATGAAAAACTGTTTTTT.

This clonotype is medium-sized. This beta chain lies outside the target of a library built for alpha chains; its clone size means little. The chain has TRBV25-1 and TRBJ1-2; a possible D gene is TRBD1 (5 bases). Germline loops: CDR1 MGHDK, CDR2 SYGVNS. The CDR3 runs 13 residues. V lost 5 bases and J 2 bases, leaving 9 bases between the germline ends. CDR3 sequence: CASSPGTNYGYTF. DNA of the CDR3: TGTGCCAGCAGTCCAGGGACCAACTATGGCTACACCTTC.

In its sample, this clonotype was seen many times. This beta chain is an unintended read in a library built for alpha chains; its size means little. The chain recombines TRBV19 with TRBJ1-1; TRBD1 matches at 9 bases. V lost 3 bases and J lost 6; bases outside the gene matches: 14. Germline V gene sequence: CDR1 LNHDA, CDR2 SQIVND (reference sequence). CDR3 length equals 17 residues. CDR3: CASSILDRGEVTAEAFF. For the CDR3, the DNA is TGTGCCAGTAGTATCTTGGACAGGGGAGAGGTTACCGCTGAAGCTTTCTTT.

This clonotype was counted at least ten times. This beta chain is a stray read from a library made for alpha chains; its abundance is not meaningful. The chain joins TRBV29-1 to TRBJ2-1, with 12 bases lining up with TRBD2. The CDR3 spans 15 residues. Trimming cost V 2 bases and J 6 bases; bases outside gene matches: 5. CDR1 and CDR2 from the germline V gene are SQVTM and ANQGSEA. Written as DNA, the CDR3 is TGCAGCGTTGAACTAGCGGGGGGGCCTCGCAATGAGCAGTTCTTC. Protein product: CSVELAGGPRNEQFF.

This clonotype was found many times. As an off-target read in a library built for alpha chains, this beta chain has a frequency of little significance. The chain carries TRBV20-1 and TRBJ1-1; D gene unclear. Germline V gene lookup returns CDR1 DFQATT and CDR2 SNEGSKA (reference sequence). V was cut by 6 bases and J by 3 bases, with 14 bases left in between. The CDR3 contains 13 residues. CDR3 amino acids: CSAPPGSHTEAFF. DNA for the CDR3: TGCAGTGCCCCGCCGGGGAGTCACACTGAAGCTTTCTTT.

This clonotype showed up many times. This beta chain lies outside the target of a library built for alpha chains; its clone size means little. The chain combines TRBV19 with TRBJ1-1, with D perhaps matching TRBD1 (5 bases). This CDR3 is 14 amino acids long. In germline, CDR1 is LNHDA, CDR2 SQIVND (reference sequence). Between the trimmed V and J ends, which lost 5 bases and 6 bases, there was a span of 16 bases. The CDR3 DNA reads TGTGCCAGTAGTCCGGGGGGACTACATCCTGAAGCTTTCTTT. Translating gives CASSPGGLHPEAFF.

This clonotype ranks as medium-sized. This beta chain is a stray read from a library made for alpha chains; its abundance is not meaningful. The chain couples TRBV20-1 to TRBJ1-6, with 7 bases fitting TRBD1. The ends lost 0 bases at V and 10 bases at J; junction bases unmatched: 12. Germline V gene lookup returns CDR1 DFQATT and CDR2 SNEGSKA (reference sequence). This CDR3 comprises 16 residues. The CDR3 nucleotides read TGCAGTGCTAGAGATCACGTCGGGCAGGGGGGGTCACCCCTCCACTTT. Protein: CSARDHVGQGGSPLHF.

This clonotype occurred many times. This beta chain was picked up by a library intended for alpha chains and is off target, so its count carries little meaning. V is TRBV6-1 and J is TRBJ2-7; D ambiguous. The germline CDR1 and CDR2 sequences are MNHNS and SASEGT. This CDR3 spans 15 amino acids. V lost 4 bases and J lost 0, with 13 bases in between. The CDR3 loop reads CASSALTTRSYEQYV. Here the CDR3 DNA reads TGTGCCAGCAGTGCGTTAACGACCCGCTCCTACGAGCAGTACGTC.

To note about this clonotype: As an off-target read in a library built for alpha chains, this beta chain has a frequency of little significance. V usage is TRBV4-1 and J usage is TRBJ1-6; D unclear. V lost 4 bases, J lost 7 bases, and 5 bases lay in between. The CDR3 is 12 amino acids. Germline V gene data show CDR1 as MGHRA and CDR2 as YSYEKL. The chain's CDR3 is CASSLVNSPLHF. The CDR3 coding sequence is TGCGCCAGCAGCCTAGTAAATTCACCCCTCCACTTT.

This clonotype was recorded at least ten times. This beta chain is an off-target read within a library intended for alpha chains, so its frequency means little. As DNA, the CDR3 is TGTGCCAGCAGTACGGGGGGGGATAGAGAAAAACTGTTTTTT. Translating it yields CASSTGGDREKLFF. V gene TRBV6-1 combines with J gene TRBJ1-4; D is perhaps TRBD1 (5 bases). V lost 5 bases and J 8 bases, leaving 15 bases between the germline ends. The CDR3 extends over 14 amino acids. Germline V CDR1 and CDR2: MNHNS, SASEGT.